Shown below are 27 T cell receptor beta chains from a single sample sequenced in a study of technical replicates of blood from several donors (dated by TCRdb to about 2017). Libraries were built with the immunoSEQ multiplex PCR assay. The immuneACCESS repertoire file appears here via TCRdb, limited to in-frame rearrangements. These files lack a portion of the clones; in checked studies, under half of the deficit traces to unresolved V genes, and the cause of the others is not known. Recorded for this sample are about 14,000 clones; just under 95% of them occurred a single time. Clones ranked in the top ten supply approximately 8% of the sample. Sequencing was performed on PBMCs. These receptors all come from a human donor in good health.

The CDR3 loop is CASSEHQGANVLTF. The CDR3 DNA reads as TGTGCCAGCAGTGAGCACCAGGGGGCCAACGTCCTGACTTTC. This chain uses TRBV6-1 with TRBJ2-6; unclear D gene. Trimming took 3 bases from V and 4 from J, leaving 7 bases between them. Germline loops: CDR1 MNHNS, CDR2 SASEGT. CDR3 length: 14 amino acids.

J is TRBJ2-7 and V is TRBV28; tentatively, D is TRBD2 (6 bases). Germline V gene sequence: CDR1 MDHEN, CDR2 SYDVKM. The CDR3 has 14 residues. Trimming pared 6 bases from V and 4 bases from J, leaving 16 bases between. CDR3 coding DNA: TGTGCCAGCAGGCCGGGACTCCAGTCTTACGAGCAGTACTTC. It codes for CASRPGLQSYEQYF.

The chain carries TRBV19 and TRBJ2-3, with 11 bases identical to TRBD1. The CDR3 covers 14 residues. Germline loops: CDR1 LNHDA, CDR2 SQIVND (reference sequence). V shed 5 bases, J shed 6 bases, and the junction held 4 bases outside the gene matches. CDR3 sequence reads: CASSFGQGADTQYF. The CDR3 DNA reads as TGTGCCAGTAGTTTTGGACAGGGGGCCGATACGCAGTATTTT.

The V and J genes are TRBV28 and TRBJ1-5; the D gene is possibly TRBD1 (5 bases). The germline gives CDR1 MDHEN, CDR2 SYDVKM. Between the trimmed V and J ends, which lost 2 bases and 7 bases, there was a span of 12 bases. The CDR3 consists of 14 residues. The CDR3: CASSLDSSDQPQHF. CDR3 bases: TGTGCCAGCAGTTTAGACAGCTCTGACCAGCCCCAGCATTTT.

The rearrangement uses TRBV5-5 and TRBJ2-7; a weak D match, TRBD2 (6 bases). V was cut by 4 bases and J by 3 bases, with 23 bases left in between. Germline loops: CDR1 SGHKS, CDR2 YYEKEE (reference sequence). This CDR3 has 17 amino acids. DNA for the CDR3: TGTGCCAGCAGCCGCGGGGCAGCACCGGGGGTCGTCTACGAGCAGTACTTC. Translated: CASSRGAAPGVVYEQYF.

This chain uses TRBV21-1 with TRBJ1-1; TRBD1 is taken as the D call from the table, unchecked against the DNA. TRBV21-1 constitutes a pseudogene. The CDR3 extends over 18 amino acids. The CDR3 sequence: CASSIRTRDRVWDTEAFF. The DNA for the CDR3 is TGTGCCAGCAGCATACGGACCCGGGACAGGGTCTGGGACACTGAAGCTTTCTTT.

V usage is TRBV7-3 and J usage is TRBJ2-2, with D possibly matching TRBD1 (5 bases). The CDR3 is made up of 14 amino acids. Germline-derived CDR1 and CDR2 are SGHTA and FQGTGA. V dropped 5 bases and J dropped 4 bases, with 11 bases sitting between them. The DNA of the CDR3 is TGTGCCAGCAGCCCCCAGGGCTCCACCGGGGAGCTGTTTTTT. It is translated as CASSPQGSTGELFF. The whole variable domain, filled in from reference TRBV7-3 and TRBJ2-2, reads GAGVSQTPSNKVTEKGKYVELRCDPISGHTALYWYRQSLGQGPEFLIYFQGTGAADDSGLPNDRFFAVRPEGSVSTLKIQRTERGDSAVYLCASSPQGSTGELFFGEGSRLTVL.

The rearrangement uses TRBV5-8 and TRBJ2-2; 11 bases fit TRBD2. Looked up from germline, CDR1 is SGHTS and CDR2 is YDEGEE. The CDR3 extends over 16 amino acids. After removal of 5 bases from V and 4 bases from J, the junction contained 7 bases not matched to a gene. Here the CDR3 DNA reads TGTGCCAGCAGTCTCGGACTAGCGGGTATCACCGGGGAGCTGTTTTTT. Its translation is CASSLGLAGITGELFF.

The chain links TRBV7-3 to TRBJ2-1; 8 bases are shared with TRBD2. With V trimmed by 5 bases and J by 2 bases, 8 bases remained unmatched. The CDR3 has 16 residues. Germline assignment: CDR1 SGHTA and CDR2 FQGTGA. The CDR3: CASSPRLASAYNEQFF. The DNA for the CDR3 is TGTGCCAGCAGCCCCCGACTAGCGAGCGCCTACAATGAGCAGTTCTTC.

The V gene is TRBV7-9, the J gene TRBJ2-1, with TRBD2 matching over 10 bases. Per germline, CDR1 SEHNR and CDR2 FQNEAQ (reference sequence). Unmatched junction bases numbered 8, after V lost 6 bases and J lost 0 bases. This CDR3 is 17 amino acids long. The CDR3 loop reads CASSFPAGGSSYNEQFF. DNA for the CDR3: TGTGCCAGCAGTTTCCCAGCGGGAGGGAGCTCCTACAATGAGCAGTTCTTC.

The chain carries TRBV19 and TRBJ2-2; 9 bases match TRBD1. In germline, CDR1 is LNHDA, CDR2 SQIVND (reference sequence). This CDR3 comprises 15 residues. The V gene end was trimmed by 3 bases and the J gene end by 4 bases; junction bases not matched to a gene: 3. CDR3 sequence: CASSITGGFTGELFF. The CDR3, as DNA: TGTGCCAGTAGTATTACAGGGGGCTTCACCGGGGAGCTGTTTTTT.

CDR3 in DNA: TGTGCCAGCAGTTTCTTCGGGACTAGTCGGCACGAGCAGTACTTC. Translation gives CASSFFGTSRHEQYF. The chain is built from TRBV27 and TRBJ2-7; TRBD2 matches at 8 bases. The J segment lost 5 bases and the V segment lost 3 bases, leaving 9 bases of the junction unmatched. CDR3 size: 15 residues. Per germline, CDR1 MNHEY and CDR2 SMNVEV (reference sequence).

The rearrangement uses TRBV27 and TRBJ2-1; D remains ambiguous. This CDR3 region has 13 residues. V lost 7 bases to trimming and J lost 3 bases, with 10 bases between them. Germline V lookup: CDR1 MNHEY, CDR2 SMNVEV (reference sequence). CDR3 sequence reads: CASTRTGYNEQFF. DNA for the CDR3: TGTGCCAGCACCCGAACGGGCTACAATGAGCAGTTCTTC.

The chain links TRBV7-9 to TRBJ1-1; possible D gene TRBD1, 5 bases. The CDR3 covers 14 residues. The V gene's germline CDR1 is SEHNR and CDR2 FQNEAQ (reference sequence). Trimming took 3 bases from V and 1 from J, leaving 9 bases between them. CDR3 region: CASSFGAANTEAFF. For the CDR3, the DNA is TGTGCCAGCAGCTTTGGGGCAGCGAACACTGAAGCTTTCTTT.

For the CDR3, the DNA is TGTGCCAGCAAATGGGACAGCAATGCGGATACGCAGTATTTT. Its protein product is CASKWDSNADTQYF. The gene calls are TRBV6-6 and TRBJ2-3, with 7 bases identical to TRBD1. The V gene's germline CDR1 is MNHNY and CDR2 SVGAGI (reference sequence). The V and J ends lost 7 bases and 6 bases, in that order; junction bases with no gene match: 10. This CDR3 is built from 14 residues.

CDR3 in DNA: TGTGCCAGCAGCTTAGAGCCCCGGGAAGGGACTGAAGCTTTCTTT. Amino acid sequence: CASSLEPREGTEAFF. The chain couples TRBV11-2 to TRBJ1-1; D remains ambiguous. There are 15 residues in the CDR3. The V end lost 0 bases, the J end lost 5 bases, and 13 bases lay between the germline ends. Germline values: CDR1 SGHAT, CDR2 FQNNGV.

The CDR3 reads CASSPQRLGTDTQYF. For the CDR3, the DNA is TGTGCCAGCAGCCCTCAGCGGCTTGGCACAGATACGCAGTATTTT. J is TRBJ2-3 and V is TRBV7-9, with a tentative D call TRBD2 (5 bases). This CDR3 has 15 amino acids. CDR1 SEHNR and CDR2 FQNEAQ come from the germline V gene (reference sequence). V lost 5 bases, J lost 1 base, and 13 bases lay in between.

The chain links TRBV29-1 to TRBJ1-4; TRBD1 matches 8 bases. This CDR3 region has 12 residues. J lost 6 bases, V lost 7 bases, and 4 bases had no gene match. Per the germline V gene, CDR1 is SQVTM and CDR2 is ANQGSEA. The CDR3 nucleotides read TGCAGCGGAGGACAGGGAGATGAAAAACTGTTTTTT. It codes for CSGGQGDEKLFF.

V is TRBV5-8 and J is TRBJ2-2; a possible D gene is TRBD2 (6 bases). Germline V gene lookup returns CDR1 SGHTS and CDR2 YDEGEE. V dropped 4 bases and J dropped 7 bases, with 11 bases sitting between them. The CDR3 totals 13 residues. CDR3 DNA: TGTGCCAGCAGCCTCCGGGGGAACGGGGAGCTGTTTTTT. Its protein product is CASSLRGNGELFF.

V and J are TRBV15 and TRBJ1-5, with D possibly TRBD1 on 5 matching bases. CDR1 and CDR2 from the germline V gene are LNHNV and YYDKDF (reference sequence). V was shortened by 0 bases and J by 6 bases, with 6 bases between the two germline ends. This CDR3 is built from 13 residues. CDR3 loop: CATSRDQGQPQHF. The CDR3 bases are TGTGCCACCAGCAGAGATCAGGGTCAGCCCCAGCATTTT.

The chain links TRBV18 to TRBJ2-3, with D possibly being TRBD1 (5 bases). The CDR3 is 17 amino acids. With 3 bases removed from V and 2 bases from J, the gap between germline ends came to 18 bases. From germline, CDR1 is KGHSH and CDR2 LQKENI. The CDR3 loop is CASSPSYPGRNTDTQYF. DNA of the CDR3: TGTGCCAGCTCACCCAGTTACCCAGGGCGGAACACAGATACGCAGTATTTT.

The V call is TRBV7-6, the J call TRBJ2-1; the match to TRBD2 covers 7 bases. Trimming at V came to 4 bases and at J to 3 bases, leaving 6 bases not matched to a gene. The CDR3 consists of 15 residues. Germline loops: CDR1 SGHVS, CDR2 FNYEAQ. This CDR3 is CASSSEAGSYNEQFF. CDR3 nucleotides: TGTGCCAGCAGCTCAGAAGCGGGAAGCTACAATGAGCAGTTCTTC.

This chain links TRBV11-2 with TRBJ1-2; D might be TRBD1 (6 bases). Trimming stripped 3 bases from V and 6 bases from J, with 14 bases between. CDR1 and CDR2 (germline): SGHAT, FQNNGV. CDR3 length equals 14 residues. The CDR3 nucleotides read TGTGCCAGCAGCTTGAGTACAGGGTACGATGGCTACACCTTC. It translates to CASSLSTGYDGYTF.

The chain couples TRBV27 to TRBJ1-2; possible D gene TRBD1, 5 bases. CDR3 length: 15 residues. The germline V gene encodes CDR1 MNHEY and CDR2 SMNVEV (reference sequence). The V end was cut by 5 bases, the J end by 8 bases, with 21 bases between. For the CDR3, the DNA is TGTGCCAGCAGTCCCGCAGGGAATGGGTATGGGGGCTACACCTTC. It encodes CASSPAGNGYGGYTF.

J is TRBJ1-3 and V is TRBV19; D is ambiguous. The CDR3 is made up of 12 amino acids. Germline-derived CDR1 and CDR2 are LNHDA and SQIVND (reference sequence). Deletions cut 2 bases from V and 4 bases from J, with 3 bases between. The CDR3 is CASSIQGNTIYF. Written as DNA, the CDR3 is TGTGCCAGTAGTATACAGGGAAACACCATATATTTT.

The chain is built from TRBV28 and TRBJ2-7; tentatively, D is TRBD2 (7 bases). Looked up from germline, CDR1 is MDHEN and CDR2 is SYDVKM. The CDR3 has 16 amino acids. The V gene lost 0 bases and the J gene lost 0 bases, with 12 bases spanning the gap. The CDR3 DNA follows: TGTGCCAGCAGTTTATGGGGGGCTAGCGGCTCCTACGAGCAGTACTTC. It is translated as CASSLWGASGSYEQYF.

This clone was seen just once. The chain recombines TRBV20-1 with TRBJ2-1, with 10 bases lining up with TRBD2. This CDR3 has 11 residues. With V trimmed by 6 bases and J by 9 bases, 2 bases remained unmatched. Per germline, CDR1 DFQATT and CDR2 SNEGSKA (reference sequence). CDR3 residues: CSARTSGEQFF. For the CDR3, the DNA is TGCAGTGCCAGGACTAGCGGTGAGCAGTTCTTC.